The source of this TCR beta chain is a study of blood T cell repertoires in COVID-19. For the study at large: COVID-19 samples from acute and convalescent phases originated in the United States, Italy and Spain. T cells, B-cell-depleted T cells, or PBMCs supplied cDNA or gDNA.

Original analysis: Estimates of nucleated cell counts were drawn from the amplification of reference gene primers. Here immunoSEQ multiplex PCR was the method, and the copy in TCRdb shows in-frame clones only, minus some. V and J calls plus clone size are reproduced from that table; the DNA served to infer D and trimming. The top ten clones hold around 9% of a sample with 270,000 or so clones, about 89% of them seen once. The CDR3 covers 16 residues. Per germline, CDR1 LNHDA and CDR2 SQIVND (reference sequence). V was shortened by 3 bases and J by 5 bases, with 19 bases between the two germline ends.

The clonotype was recovered from a man aged 35-49 years with active or convalescent COVID-19. Sequencing input: peripheral blood. The V gene is TRBV19, the J gene TRBJ1-2; D is perhaps TRBD1 (5 bases). The CDR3 DNA sequence: TGTGCCAGTAGTATTCCGGGGGAACGGGGCCAATATGGCTACACCTTC. Protein: CASSIPGERGQYGYTF.